Given below is one T cell receptor (beta chain) in context. Other DNA sequences in the same sample also yield this CDR3. This entry belongs to a study of blood T cell repertoires in COVID-19. The wider study: Acute and convalescent COVID-19 samples came from the United States, Italy and Spain.

Trimming cost V 1 base and J 1 base, with 8 bases left between them. Germline values: CDR1 KGHSH, CDR2 LQKENI. This CDR3 is 14 amino acids long. Libraries were prepared by immunoSEQ multiplex PCR; TCRdb keeps only in-frame clonotypes and omits some of them. The sample records around 260,000 clones, around four fifths being singletons. The V gene is TRBV18, the J gene TRBJ2-7; D might be TRBD2 (5 bases). The receptor was derived from a man in his sixties with acute or convalescent COVID-19. The material sequenced was peripheral blood. The CDR3 region is CASSPLGGSYEQYF. CDR3 bases: TGTGCCAGCTCACCACTAGGAGGTTCCTACGAGCAGTACTTC.